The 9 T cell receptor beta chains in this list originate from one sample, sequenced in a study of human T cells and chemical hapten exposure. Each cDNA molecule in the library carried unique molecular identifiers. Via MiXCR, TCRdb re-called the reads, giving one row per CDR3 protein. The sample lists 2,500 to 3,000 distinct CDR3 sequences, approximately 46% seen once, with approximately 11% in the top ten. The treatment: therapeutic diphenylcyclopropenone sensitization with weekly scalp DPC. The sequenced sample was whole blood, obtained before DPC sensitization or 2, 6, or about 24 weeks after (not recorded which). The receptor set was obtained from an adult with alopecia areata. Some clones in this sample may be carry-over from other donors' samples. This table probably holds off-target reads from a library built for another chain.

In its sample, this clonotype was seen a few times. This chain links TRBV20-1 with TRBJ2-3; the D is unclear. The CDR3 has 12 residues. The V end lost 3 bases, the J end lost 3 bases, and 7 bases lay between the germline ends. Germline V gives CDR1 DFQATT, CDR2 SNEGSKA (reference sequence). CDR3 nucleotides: TGCAGTGCTAGGTCCCCAACAGATACGCAGTATTTT. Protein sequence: CSARSPTDTQYF.

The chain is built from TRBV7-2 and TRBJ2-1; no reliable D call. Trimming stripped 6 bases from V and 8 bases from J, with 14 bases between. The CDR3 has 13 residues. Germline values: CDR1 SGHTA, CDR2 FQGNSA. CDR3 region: CASRPDYHYEQFF. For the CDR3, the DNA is TGTGCCAGCAGACCGGATTACCACTATGAGCAGTTCTTC.

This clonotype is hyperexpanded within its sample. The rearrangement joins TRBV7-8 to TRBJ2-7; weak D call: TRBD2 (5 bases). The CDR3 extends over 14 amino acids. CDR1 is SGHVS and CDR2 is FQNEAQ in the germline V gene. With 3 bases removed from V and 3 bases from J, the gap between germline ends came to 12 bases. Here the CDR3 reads CASSLDSVGYEQYF. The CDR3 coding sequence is TGTGCCAGCAGCTTGGACTCTGTAGGCTACGAGCAGTACTTC.

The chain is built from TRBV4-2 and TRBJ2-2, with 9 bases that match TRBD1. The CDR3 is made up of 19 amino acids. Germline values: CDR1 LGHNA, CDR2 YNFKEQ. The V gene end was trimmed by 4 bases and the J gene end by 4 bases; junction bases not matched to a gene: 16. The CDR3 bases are TGTGCCAGCAGCCCACCCCCCCACTCAGACAGGGGGGGCACCGGGGAGCTGTTTTTT. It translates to CASSPPPHSDRGGTGELFF.

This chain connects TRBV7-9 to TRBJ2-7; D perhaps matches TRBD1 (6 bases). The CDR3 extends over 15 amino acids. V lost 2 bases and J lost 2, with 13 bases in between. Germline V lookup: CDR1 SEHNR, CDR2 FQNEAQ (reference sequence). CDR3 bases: TGTGCCAGCAGCTTAATAGGACAGTCAACCTACGAGCAGTACTTC. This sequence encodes CASSLIGQSTYEQYF.

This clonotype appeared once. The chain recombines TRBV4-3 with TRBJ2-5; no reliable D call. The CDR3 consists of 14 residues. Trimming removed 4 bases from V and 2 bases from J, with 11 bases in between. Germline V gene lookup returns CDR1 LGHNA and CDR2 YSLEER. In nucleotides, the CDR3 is TGCGCCAGCAGCCTATACAGATCGCAAGAGACCCAGTACTTC. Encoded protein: CASSLYRSQETQYF.

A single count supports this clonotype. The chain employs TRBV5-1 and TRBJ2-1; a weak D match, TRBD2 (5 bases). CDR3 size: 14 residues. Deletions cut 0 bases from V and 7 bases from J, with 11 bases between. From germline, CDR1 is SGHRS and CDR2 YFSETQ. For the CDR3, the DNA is TGCGCCAGCAGCTTGGAACGCGGGCTTAATGAGCAGTTCTTC. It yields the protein CASSLERGLNEQFF.

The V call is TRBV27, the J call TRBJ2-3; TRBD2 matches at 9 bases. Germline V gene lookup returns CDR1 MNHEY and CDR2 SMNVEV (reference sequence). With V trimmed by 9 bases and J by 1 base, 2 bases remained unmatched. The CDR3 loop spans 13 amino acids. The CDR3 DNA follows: TGTGCCAGGCGGACTAGCGGCACAGATACGCAGTATTTT. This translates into CARRTSGTDTQYF.

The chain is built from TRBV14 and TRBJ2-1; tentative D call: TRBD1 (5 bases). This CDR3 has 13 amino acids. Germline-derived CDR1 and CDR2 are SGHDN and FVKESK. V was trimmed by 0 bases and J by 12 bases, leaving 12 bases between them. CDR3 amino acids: CASSQEVRTMQFF. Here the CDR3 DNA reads TGTGCCAGCAGCCAAGAAGTCAGGACAATGCAGTTCTTC.